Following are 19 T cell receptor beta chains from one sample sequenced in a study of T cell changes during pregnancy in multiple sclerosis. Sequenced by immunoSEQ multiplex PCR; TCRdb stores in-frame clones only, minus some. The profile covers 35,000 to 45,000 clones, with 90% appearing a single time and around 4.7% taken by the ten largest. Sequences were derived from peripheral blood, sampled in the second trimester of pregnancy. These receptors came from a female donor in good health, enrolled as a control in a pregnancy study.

CDR3 protein: CAWTRLAGVLGGNEQFF. Written as DNA, the CDR3 is TGTGCCTGGACCAGACTAGCGGGAGTCCTGGGAGGCAATGAGCAGTTCTTC. This chain joins TRBV30 and TRBJ2-1, with 12 bases aligning to TRBD2. J was trimmed by 6 bases and V by 4 bases; bases with no gene match: 13. CDR3 length: 17 amino acids. CDR1 is GTSNPN and CDR2 is SVGIG in the germline V gene (reference sequence).

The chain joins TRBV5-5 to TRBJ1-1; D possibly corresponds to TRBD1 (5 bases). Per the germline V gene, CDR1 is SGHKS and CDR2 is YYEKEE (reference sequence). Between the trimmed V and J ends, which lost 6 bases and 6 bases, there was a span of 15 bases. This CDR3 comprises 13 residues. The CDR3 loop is CASNVWGDPEAFF. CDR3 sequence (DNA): TGTGCCAGCAACGTGTGGGGCGACCCTGAAGCTTTCTTT.

The CDR3: CASSPSQTGANTEAFF. DNA of the CDR3: TGTGCCAGCTCACCAAGTCAGACAGGGGCGAACACTGAAGCTTTCTTT. The chain is built from TRBV18 and TRBJ1-1, with 8 bases aligning to TRBD1. The CDR3 has 16 amino acids. The V and J ends lost 2 bases and 1 base, in that order; junction bases with no gene match: 6. Germline assignment: CDR1 KGHSH and CDR2 LQKENI.

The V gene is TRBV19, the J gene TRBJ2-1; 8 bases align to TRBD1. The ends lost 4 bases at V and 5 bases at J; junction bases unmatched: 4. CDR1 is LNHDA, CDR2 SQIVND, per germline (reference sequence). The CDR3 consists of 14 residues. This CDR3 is CASSRTGLNNEQFF. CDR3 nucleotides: TGTGCCAGTAGTAGGACAGGGTTAAACAATGAGCAGTTCTTC.

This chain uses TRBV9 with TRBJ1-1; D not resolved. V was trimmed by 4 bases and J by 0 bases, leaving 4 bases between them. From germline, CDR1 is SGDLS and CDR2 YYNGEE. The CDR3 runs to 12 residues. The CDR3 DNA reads TGTGCCAGCAGCACAGTGAACACTGAAGCTTTCTTT. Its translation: CASSTVNTEAFF.

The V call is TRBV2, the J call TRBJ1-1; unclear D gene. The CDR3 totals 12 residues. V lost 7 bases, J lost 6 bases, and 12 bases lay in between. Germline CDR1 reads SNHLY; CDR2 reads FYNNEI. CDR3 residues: CASTKAGAEAFF. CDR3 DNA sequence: TGTGCCAGCACCAAAGCGGGCGCTGAAGCTTTCTTT.

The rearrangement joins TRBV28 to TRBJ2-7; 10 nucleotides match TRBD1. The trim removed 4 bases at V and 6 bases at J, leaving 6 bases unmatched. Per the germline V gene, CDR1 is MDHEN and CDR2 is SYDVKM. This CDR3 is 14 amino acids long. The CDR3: CASSSGQGVLEQYF. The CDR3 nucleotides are TGTGCCAGCAGTTCCGGACAGGGGGTTCTCGAGCAGTACTTC.

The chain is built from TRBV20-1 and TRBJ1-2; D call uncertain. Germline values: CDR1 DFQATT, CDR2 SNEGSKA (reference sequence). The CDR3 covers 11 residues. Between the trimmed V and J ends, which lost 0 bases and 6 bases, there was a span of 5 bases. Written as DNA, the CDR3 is TGCAGTGCTAGAGATGTCGATGGCTACACCTTC. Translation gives CSARDVDGYTF.

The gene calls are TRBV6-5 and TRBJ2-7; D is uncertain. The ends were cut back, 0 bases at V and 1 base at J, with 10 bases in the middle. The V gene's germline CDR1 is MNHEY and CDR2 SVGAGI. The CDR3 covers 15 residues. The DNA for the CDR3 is TGTGCCAGCAGTTACTCGAATCTGGCTTCCTACGAGCAGTACTTC. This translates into CASSYSNLASYEQYF.

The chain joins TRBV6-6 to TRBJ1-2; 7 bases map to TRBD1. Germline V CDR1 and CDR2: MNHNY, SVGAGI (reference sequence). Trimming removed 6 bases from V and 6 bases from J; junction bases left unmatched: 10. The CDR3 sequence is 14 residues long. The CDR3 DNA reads TGTGCCAGCAGCCCAAGGGGGCAGGGTGATGGCTACACCTTC. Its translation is CASSPRGQGDGYTF.

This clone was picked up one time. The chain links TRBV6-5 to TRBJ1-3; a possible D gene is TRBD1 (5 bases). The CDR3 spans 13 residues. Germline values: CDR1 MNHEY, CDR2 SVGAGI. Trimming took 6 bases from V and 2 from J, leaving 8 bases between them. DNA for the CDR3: TGTGCCAGCAGGACACAGGCTGGAAACACCATATATTTT. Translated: CASRTQAGNTIYF.

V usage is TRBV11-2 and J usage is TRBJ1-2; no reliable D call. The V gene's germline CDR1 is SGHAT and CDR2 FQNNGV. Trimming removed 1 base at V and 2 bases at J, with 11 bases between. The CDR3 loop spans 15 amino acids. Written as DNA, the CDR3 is TGTGCCAGCAGCTTAGCCCCGGGGTGGAACTATGGCTACACCTTC. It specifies CASSLAPGWNYGYTF.

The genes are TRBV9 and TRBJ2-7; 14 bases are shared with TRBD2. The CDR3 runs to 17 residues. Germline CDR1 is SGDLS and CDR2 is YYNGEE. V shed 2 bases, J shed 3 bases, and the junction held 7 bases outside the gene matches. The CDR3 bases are TGTGCCAGCAGCGTCGGACCCGGGACTAGCGGGAGCTACGAGCAGTACTTC. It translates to CASSVGPGTSGSYEQYF.

The CDR3 DNA reads as TGCGCCAGCAGCTTCCCGACTAGCGAGAACACCGGGGAGCTGTTTTTT. It yields the protein CASSFPTSENTGELFF. The chain employs TRBV5-1 and TRBJ2-2; 8 bases align to TRBD2. Germline trimming cut 2 bases from V and 1 base from J; bases unmatched to any gene: 4. The V gene's germline CDR1 is SGHRS and CDR2 YFSETQ. The CDR3 contains 16 residues.

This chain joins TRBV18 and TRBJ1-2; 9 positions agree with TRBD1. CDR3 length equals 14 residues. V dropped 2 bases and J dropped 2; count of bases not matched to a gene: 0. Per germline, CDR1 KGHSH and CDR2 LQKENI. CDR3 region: CASSPGTGNYGYTF. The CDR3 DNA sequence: TGTGCCAGCTCACCAGGGACAGGGAACTATGGCTACACCTTC.

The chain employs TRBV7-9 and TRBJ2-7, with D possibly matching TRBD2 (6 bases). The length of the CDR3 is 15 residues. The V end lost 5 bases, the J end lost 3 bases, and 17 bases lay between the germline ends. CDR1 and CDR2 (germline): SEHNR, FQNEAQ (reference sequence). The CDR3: CASSARDWSDYEQYF. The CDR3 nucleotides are TGTGCCAGCAGCGCCCGGGACTGGAGTGACTACGAGCAGTACTTC.

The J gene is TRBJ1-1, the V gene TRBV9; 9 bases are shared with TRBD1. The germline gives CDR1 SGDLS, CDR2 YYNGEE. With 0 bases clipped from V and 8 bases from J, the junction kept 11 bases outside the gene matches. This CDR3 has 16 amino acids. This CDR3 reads CASSVATGTGWVEAFF. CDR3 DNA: TGTGCCAGCAGCGTAGCTACTGGGACAGGGTGGGTCGAAGCTTTCTTT.

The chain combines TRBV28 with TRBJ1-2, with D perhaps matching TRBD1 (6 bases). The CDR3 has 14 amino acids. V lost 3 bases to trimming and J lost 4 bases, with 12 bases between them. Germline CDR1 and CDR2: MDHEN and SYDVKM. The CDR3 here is CASSLTGQIYGYTF. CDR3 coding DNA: TGTGCCAGCAGTTTGACCGGACAGATCTATGGCTACACCTTC.

The CDR3 nucleotides are TGCGCCAGCAGGAGACTAGCGGGGAGATCTAGCACAGATACGCAGTATTTT. Translating it yields CASRRLAGRSSTDTQYF. The chain combines TRBV5-1 with TRBJ2-3; 11 bases line up with TRBD2. Germline V gives CDR1 SGHRS, CDR2 YFSETQ. The CDR3 runs to 17 residues. The J segment lost 0 bases and the V segment lost 5 bases, leaving 8 bases of the junction unmatched.